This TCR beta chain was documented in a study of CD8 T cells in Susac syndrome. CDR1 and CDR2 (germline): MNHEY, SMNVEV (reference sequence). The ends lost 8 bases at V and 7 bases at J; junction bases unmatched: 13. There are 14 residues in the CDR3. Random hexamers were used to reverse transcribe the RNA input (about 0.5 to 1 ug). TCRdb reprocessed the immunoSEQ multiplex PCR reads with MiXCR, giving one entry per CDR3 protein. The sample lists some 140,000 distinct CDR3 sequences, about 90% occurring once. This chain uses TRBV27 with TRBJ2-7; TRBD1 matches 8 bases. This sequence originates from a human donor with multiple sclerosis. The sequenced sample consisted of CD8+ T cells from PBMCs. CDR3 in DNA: TGTGCCAGCCGAGCAGGACAGGGACCCCTGGAGCAGTACTTC. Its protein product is CASRAGQGPLEQYF.